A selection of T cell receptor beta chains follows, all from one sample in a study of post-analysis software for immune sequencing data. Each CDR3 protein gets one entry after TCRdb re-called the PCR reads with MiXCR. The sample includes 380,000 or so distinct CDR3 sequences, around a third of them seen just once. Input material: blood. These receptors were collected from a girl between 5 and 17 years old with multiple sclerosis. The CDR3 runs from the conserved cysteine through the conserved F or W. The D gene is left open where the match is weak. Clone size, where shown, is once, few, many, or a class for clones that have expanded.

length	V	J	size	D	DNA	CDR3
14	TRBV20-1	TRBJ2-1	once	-	TGCAGTGCTATCACGTCCGGGACAAGAAATGAGCAGTTCTTC	CSAITSGTRNEQFF
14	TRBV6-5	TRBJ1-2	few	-	TGTGCCAGCAGGTTTAGGGCAGGCGGCTATGGCTACACCTTC	CASRFRAGGYGYTF
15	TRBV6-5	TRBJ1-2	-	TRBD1	TGTGCCAGCAGTTACCTACTACAGGGGGTAGATGGCTACACCTTC	CASSYLLQGVDGYTF
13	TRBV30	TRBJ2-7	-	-	TGTGCCTGGAGTGGGGGCCCCGTCTACGAGCAGTACTTC	CAWSGGPVYEQYF
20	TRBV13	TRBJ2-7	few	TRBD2	TGTGCCAGCAGCTTAGGTGCCTCGGCTAGCGGGAGGCCGAGCGCCTACGAGCAGTACTTC	CASSLGASASGRPSAYEQYF
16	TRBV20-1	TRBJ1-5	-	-	TGCAGTGCTAGAGATGGGGGCAGCGCCCCCAATCAGCCCCAGCATTTT	CSARDGGSAPNQPQHF
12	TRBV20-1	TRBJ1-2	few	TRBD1	TGCAGTGCCCTCGGACAGGGGTATGGCTACACCTTC	CSALGQGYGYTF
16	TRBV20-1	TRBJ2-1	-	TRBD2	TGCAGTGCTAGCGGGCCGGGGGGGCCAGGTTTTAATGAGCAGTTCTTC	CSASGPGGPGFNEQFF
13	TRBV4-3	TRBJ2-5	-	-	TGCGCCAGCAGCCAAGCGGTGTACTATGAGCAGTACTTC	CASSQAVYYEQYF
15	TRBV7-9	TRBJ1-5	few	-	TGTGCCAGCAGCTCGTCCAGTGTAAGCAATCAGCCCCAGCATTTT	CASSSSSVSNQPQHF
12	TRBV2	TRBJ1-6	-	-	TGTGCCAGCCGATTACAGGGTTCACCCCTCCACTTT	CASRLQGSPLHF
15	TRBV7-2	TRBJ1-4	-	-	TGTGCCAGCAGCTTAGCGCGACCTGGTGGGGAAAAACTGTTTTTT	CASSLARPGGEKLFF
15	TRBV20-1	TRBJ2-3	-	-	TGCAGTGCTAGGGAAGAGGGACGAGGCACAGATACGCAGTATTTT	CSAREEGRGTDTQYF
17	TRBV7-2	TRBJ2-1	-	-	TGTGCCAGCAGCTTTCACAGGGCTGCAAGCTCCTACAATGAGCAGTTCTTC	CASSFHRAASSYNEQFF
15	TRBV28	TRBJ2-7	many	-	TGTGCCAGCAGCCTCGACGGGCCGCGATCCTACGAGCAGTACTTC	CASSLDGPRSYEQYF
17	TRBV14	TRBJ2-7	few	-	TGTGCCAGCAGCCTTCGACAAAGGGCGGCATCTTCCTACGAGCAGTACTTC	CASSLRQRAASSYEQYF
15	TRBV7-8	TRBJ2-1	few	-	TGTGCCAGCAGCTTAGAACAACACCGCACCAATGAGCAGTTCTTC	CASSLEQHRTNEQFF
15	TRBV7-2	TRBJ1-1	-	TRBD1	TGTGCCAGCAGCTCCCACGGACAGGGGAACACTGAAGCTTTCTTT	CASSSHGQGNTEAFF
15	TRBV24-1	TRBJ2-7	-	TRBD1	TGTGCCACCAGTGATGGGGAGACAGGGCGCTACGAGCAGTACTTC	CATSDGETGRYEQYF
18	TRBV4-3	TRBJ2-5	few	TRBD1	TGCGCCAGCAGCCAAGACTTTCAATACAGGGGGTCCCAAGAGACCCAGTACTTC	CASSQDFQYRGSQETQYF
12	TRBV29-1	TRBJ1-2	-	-	TGCAGCGTTGAGACAGTCTGCTATGGCTACACCTTC	CSVETVCYGYTF
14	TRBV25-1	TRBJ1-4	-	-	TGTGCCAGCAGTGAAGAAGCCCGGATGGAAAAACTGTTTTTT	CASSEEARMEKLFF